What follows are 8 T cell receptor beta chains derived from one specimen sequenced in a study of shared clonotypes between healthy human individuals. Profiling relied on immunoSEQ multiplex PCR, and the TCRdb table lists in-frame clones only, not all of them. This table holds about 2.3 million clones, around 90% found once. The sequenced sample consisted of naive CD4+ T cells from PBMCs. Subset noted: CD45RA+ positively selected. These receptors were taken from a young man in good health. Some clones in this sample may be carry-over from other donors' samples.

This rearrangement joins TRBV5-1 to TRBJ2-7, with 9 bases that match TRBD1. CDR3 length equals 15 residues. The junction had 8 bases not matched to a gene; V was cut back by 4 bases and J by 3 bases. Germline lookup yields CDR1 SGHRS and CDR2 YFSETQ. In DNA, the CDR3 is TGCGCCAGCAGCCCGGCAACAGGGGGCGGCTACGAGCAGTACTTC. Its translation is CASSPATGGGYEQYF.

CDR3 sequence reads: CSPKTAEAFF. The CDR3 DNA reads as TGCAGTCCTAAGACCGCAGAAGCTTTCTTT. This rearrangement joins TRBV20-1 to TRBJ1-1; no firm D call. CDR3 length: 10 amino acids. The germline gives CDR1 DFQATT, CDR2 SNEGSKA (reference sequence). Trimming removed 8 bases from V and 8 bases from J, with 12 bases in between.

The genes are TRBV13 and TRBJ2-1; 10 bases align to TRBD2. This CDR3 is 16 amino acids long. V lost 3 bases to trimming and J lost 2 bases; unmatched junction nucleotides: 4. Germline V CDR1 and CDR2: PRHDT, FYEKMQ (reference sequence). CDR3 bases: TGTGCCAGCAGCTTTGGGAGCGGGAGGGCCTACAATGAGCAGTTCTTC. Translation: CASSFGSGRAYNEQFF.

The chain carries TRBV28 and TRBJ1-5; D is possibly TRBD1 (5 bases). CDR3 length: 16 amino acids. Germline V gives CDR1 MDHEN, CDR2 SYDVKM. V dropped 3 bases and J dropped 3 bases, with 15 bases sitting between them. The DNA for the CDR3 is TGTGCCAGCAGTTTTCTAGATAAGGGGCTCAATCAGCCCCAGCATTTT. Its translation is CASSFLDKGLNQPQHF.

CDR3 sequence: CASEQGRDCDYEQYF. In DNA form, the CDR3 reads TGTGCCAGTGAACAGGGCCGTGACTGTGACTACGAGCAGTACTTC. This chain uses TRBV19 with TRBJ2-7; D is perhaps TRBD1 (6 bases). The germline gives CDR1 LNHDA, CDR2 SQIVND (reference sequence). V was pared by 8 bases and J by 3 bases, with 20 bases between. The CDR3 runs 15 residues.

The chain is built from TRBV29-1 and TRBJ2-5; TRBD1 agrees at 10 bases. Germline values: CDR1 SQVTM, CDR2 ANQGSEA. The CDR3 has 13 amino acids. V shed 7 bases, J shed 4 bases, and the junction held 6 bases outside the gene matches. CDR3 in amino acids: CSARTGGLETQYF. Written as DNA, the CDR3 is TGCAGCGCCCGGACAGGGGGACTAGAGACCCAGTACTTC. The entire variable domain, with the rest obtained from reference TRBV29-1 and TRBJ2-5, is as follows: SAVISQKPSRDICQRGTSLTIQCQVDSQVTMMFWYRQQPGQSLTLIATANQGSEATYESGFVIDKFPISRPNLTFSTLTVSNMSPEDSSIYLCSARTGGLETQYFGPGTRLLVL.

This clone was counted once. The CDR3 region is CASSEGDRGQEQYF. The CDR3 bases are TGTGCCAGCAGTGAAGGGGACAGGGGGCAGGAGCAGTACTTC. V and J are TRBV2 and TRBJ2-7; 12 bases match TRBD1. Unmatched junction bases numbered 2, after V lost 1 base and J lost 7 bases. CDR1 and CDR2 (germline): SNHLY, FYNNEI. The length of the CDR3 is 14 residues.

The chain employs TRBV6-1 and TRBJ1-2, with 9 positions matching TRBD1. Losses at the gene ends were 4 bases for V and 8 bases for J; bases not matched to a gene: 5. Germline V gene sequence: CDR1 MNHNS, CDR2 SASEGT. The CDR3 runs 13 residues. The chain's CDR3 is CASSVQGAEGYTF. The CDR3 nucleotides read TGTGCCAGCAGTGTACAGGGGGCAGAGGGCTACACCTTC.